These 9 T cell receptor beta chains were sequenced from one sample in a study of blood T cell repertoires in COVID-19. Some clones are missing from TCRdb's copy, which holds only in-frame ones; the method was immunoSEQ multiplex PCR. The sample records fewer than 250,000 clones, 90% to 95% being singletons. Sequenced input: peripheral blood. The receptors stem from a man between 25 and 39 years old with acute or convalescent COVID-19.

This rearrangement joins TRBV10-3 to TRBJ2-5, with D unresolved. The CDR3 is made up of 12 amino acids. V gave up 10 bases and J gave up 1 base, with 10 bases separating them. CDR1 is ENHRY, CDR2 SYGVKD, per germline. CDR3 sequence (DNA): TGTGCCACCCGATTCGGCCAAGAGACCCAGTACTTC. This encodes CATRFGQETQYF.

The chain employs TRBV6-1 and TRBJ1-2; TRBD1 matches at 8 bases. The CDR3 extends over 15 amino acids. Per the germline V gene, CDR1 is MNHNS and CDR2 is SASEGT. V dropped 2 bases and J dropped 3; count of bases not matched to a gene: 5. The CDR3 DNA follows: TGTGCCAGCAGTGAAATGTCAGGGGGCCACTATGGCTACACCTTC. Encoded protein: CASSEMSGGHYGYTF.

This chain connects TRBV3-1 (or the pseudogene TRBV3-2) to TRBJ2-1; 9 bases are shared with TRBD2. The V gene's germline CDR1 is LGHDT and CDR2 YNNKEL (reference sequence). J was trimmed by 2 bases and V by 4 bases; bases with no gene match: 3. The CDR3 covers 15 residues. The CDR3 spells CASSPLAGTYNEQFF. In DNA form, the CDR3 reads TGTGCCAGCAGCCCCCTAGCGGGGACCTACAATGAGCAGTTCTTC.

This clone was detected a few times. The chain has TRBV5-6 and TRBJ1-2, with D tentatively TRBD1 (5 bases). V was trimmed by 5 bases and J by 2 bases, leaving 13 bases between them. The CDR3 sequence is 14 residues long. CDR1 is SGHDT and CDR2 is YYEEEE in the germline V gene. This chain's CDR3 is CASRSFSGNYGYTF. DNA of the CDR3: TGTGCCAGCAGATCATTTTCAGGGAACTATGGCTACACCTTC.

This rearrangement joins TRBV18 to TRBJ1-4; no clear D. Trimming left V 0 bases short and J 7 bases short, with 12 bases between. Germline values: CDR1 KGHSH, CDR2 LQKENI. CDR3 length equals 15 residues. The DNA for the CDR3 is TGTGCCAGCTCACCACCATCCAGTCATCGTGAAAAACTGTTTTTT. Its protein product is CASSPPSSHREKLFF. The entire variable domain, with the rest obtained from reference TRBV18 and TRBJ1-4, is as follows: NAGVMQNPRHLVRRRGQEARLRCSPMKGHSHVYWYRQLPEEGLKFMVYLQKENIIDESGMPKERFSAEFPKEGPSILRIQQVVRGDSAAYFCASSPPSSHREKLFFGSGTQLSVL.

DNA for the CDR3: TGCGCCAGCAGCCAAGCAGGCATGAACACTGAAGCTTTCTTT. This codes for CASSQAGMNTEAFF. V and J are TRBV4-1 and TRBJ1-1; no clear D. This CDR3 contains 14 residues. The germline CDR1 and CDR2 sequences are MGHRA and YSYEKL. The V end lost 1 base, the J end lost 0 bases, and 6 bases lay between the germline ends.

The chain has TRBV9 and TRBJ2-1; maybe TRBD2 (6 bases). Germline CDR1 reads SGDLS; CDR2 reads YYNGEE. Trimming removed 2 bases from V and 1 base from J, with 13 bases in between. The CDR3 sequence is 16 residues long. The DNA for the CDR3 is TGTGCCAGCAGCGTGGATAGCGGTGGGTCCTACAATGAGCAGTTCTTC. It encodes CASSVDSGGSYNEQFF.

This clone has a single count. The chain couples TRBV27 to TRBJ1-1; 9 bases are shared with TRBD1. The CDR3 spans 17 residues. V was clipped by 4 bases and J by 1 base; unmatched bases: 10. The V gene's germline CDR1 is MNHEY and CDR2 SMNVEV (reference sequence). CDR3 nucleotide sequence: TGTGCCAGCAGTTCCCTCGGGACAGGGCGGACGAACACTGAAGCTTTCTTT. Its translation is CASSSLGTGRTNTEAFF.

V gene TRBV28 combines with J gene TRBJ2-1; TRBD2 is a possible D gene (5 bases). Germline V gene lookup returns CDR1 MDHEN and CDR2 SYDVKM. Between the trimmed V and J ends, which lost 5 bases and 8 bases, there was a span of 19 bases. This CDR3 comprises 15 residues. CDR3 DNA sequence: TGTGCCAGCAGTCCAACTAGTGTCGGGTCCGATGAGCAGTTCTTC. Its translation is CASSPTSVGSDEQFF.